This T cell receptor beta chain came from a study of T cell changes during pregnancy in multiple sclerosis. TCRdb's copy holds only in-frame clones and misses some; the assay was immunoSEQ multiplex PCR. Found here are 34,000 or so clones, approximately 91% of them singletons; the top ten hold approximately 4.4%. Germline V lookup: CDR1 SQVTM, CDR2 ANQGSEA. Trimming removed 3 bases from V and 13 bases from J, with 16 bases in between. CDR3 size: 12 residues. This receptor was obtained from a female donor in good health, enrolled as a control in a pregnancy study. The source material was peripheral blood, sampled in the second trimester of pregnancy. The rearrangement uses TRBV29-1 and TRBJ2-1, with a possible D match to TRBD1 (6 bases). CDR3 in amino acids: CSVDPGTPTQFF. The CDR3 coding sequence is TGCAGCGTTGACCCCGGGACACCGACCCAGTTCTTC.